One and the same sample provided the 16 T cell receptor beta chains below, sequenced in a study of shared clonotypes between healthy human individuals. The data were produced by immunoSEQ multiplex PCR, yet TCRdb's version contains in-frame clones alone and is incomplete. This table holds fewer than 350,000 clones, 87% found once. The sequenced sample was memory CD8+ T cells sorted from blood. Sample subset: CD45RO+ cells pooled with CCR7-negative TemRA cells. Source of these receptors: a man younger than 35 in good health.

The V and J genes are TRBV2 and TRBJ1-1; D gene unclear. CDR1 is SNHLY and CDR2 is FYNNEI in the germline V gene. CDR3 size: 13 residues. V lost 0 bases and J lost 8, with 10 bases in between. In DNA, the CDR3 is TGTGCCAGCAGTGAAGCGCCGAGGACCGAAGCTTTCTTT. Protein product: CASSEAPRTEAFF.

This chain uses TRBV7-8 with TRBJ1-6, with 7 nucleotides matching TRBD1. CDR3 length: 16 residues. Trimming took 4 bases from V and 10 from J; bases not matched to a gene: 13. In germline, CDR1 is SGHVS, CDR2 FQNEAQ. CDR3 DNA: TGTGCCAGCAGCTACAGGGTCGACAGGGTGGGATCACCCCTCCACTTT. Protein product: CASSYRVDRVGSPLHF.

This clone was observed many times. The chain is built from TRBV9 and TRBJ2-7; 8 positions agree with TRBD2. This CDR3 region has 16 residues. Trimming took 2 bases from V and 6 from J; bases not matched to a gene: 13. Germline V gene sequence: CDR1 SGDLS, CDR2 YYNGEE. The CDR3 DNA reads TGTGCCAGCAGCGTTGGAGGAGCGGGAGCACTATCCGAGCAGTACTTC. It encodes CASSVGGAGALSEQYF.

This sequence joins TRBV11-3 and TRBJ2-2; D gene ambiguous. Trimming removed 1 base from V and 1 base from J, with 10 bases in between. The germline gives CDR1 SGHNT, CDR2 YENEEA. The CDR3 covers 16 residues. CDR3 DNA: TGTGCCAGCAGCTTAGGATCGATACAGAACACCGGGGAGCTGTTTTTT. Translated: CASSLGSIQNTGELFF.

This chain joins TRBV7-9 and TRBJ2-3; D not certain. There are 13 residues in the CDR3. The germline gives CDR1 SEHNR, CDR2 FQNEAQ (reference sequence). V lost 5 bases and J 0 bases, leaving 6 bases between the germline ends. CDR3 sequence (DNA): TGTGCCAGCAGCCAAGCTAGCACAGATACGCAGTATTTT. It translates to CASSQASTDTQYF.

The chain carries TRBV5-6 and TRBJ1-2, with a tentative D call TRBD1 (6 bases). The CDR3 is 14 amino acids. Germline CDR1 and CDR2: SGHDT and YYEEEE. V lost 3 bases and J 4 bases, leaving 13 bases between the germline ends. CDR3 in amino acids: CASSWQGSGYGYTF. CDR3 DNA: TGTGCCAGCAGCTGGCAGGGGTCGGGCTATGGCTACACCTTC.

This rearrangement joins TRBV30 to TRBJ2-7; 9 nucleotides align to TRBD1. Trimming at V came to 7 bases and at J to 3 bases, leaving 10 bases not matched to a gene. The CDR3 is 14 amino acids. Germline-derived CDR1 and CDR2 are GTSNPN and SVGIG (reference sequence). The CDR3 spells CASDLQGANYEQYF. In nucleotides, the CDR3 is TGTGCCTCGGATTTACAGGGGGCAAACTACGAGCAGTACTTC.

In this sample, this clone turned up once. The J gene is TRBJ1-4, the V gene TRBV7-6; D is uncertain. CDR3 length: 13 residues. Germline CDR1 and CDR2: SGHVS and FNYEAQ. Trimming stripped 8 bases from V and 3 bases from J, with 10 bases between. CDR3 residues: CASGPAANEKLFF. The CDR3 DNA reads TGTGCCAGCGGCCCCGCGGCTAATGAAAAACTGTTTTTT.

The chain has TRBV5-1 and TRBJ2-7; maybe TRBD1 (7 bases). The CDR3 totals 13 residues. Germline CDR1 and CDR2: SGHRS and YFSETQ. The V and J ends lost 4 bases and 6 bases respectively, with 14 bases between them. The CDR3 DNA is TGCGCCAGCAGCATGGAGGGGGCGCTCGAGCAGTACTTC. Translating gives CASSMEGALEQYF.

The genes are TRBV9 and TRBJ1-2, with D possibly TRBD1 on 5 matching bases. There are 17 residues in the CDR3. Trimming took 3 bases from V and 8 from J, leaving 26 bases between them. Germline V gives CDR1 SGDLS, CDR2 YYNGEE. This chain's CDR3 is CASSGEEEGRWVEGYTF. The CDR3 DNA reads TGTGCCAGCAGCGGGGAGGAAGAGGGACGGTGGGTAGAAGGCTACACCTTC.

This clone was picked up one time. V and J are TRBV4-1 and TRBJ2-1; 7 positions match TRBD2. With V trimmed by 0 bases and J by 3 bases, 5 bases remained unmatched. CDR1 and CDR2 from the germline V gene are MGHRA and YSYEKL. The CDR3 contains 16 residues. CDR3 protein: CASSQEELAVYNEQFF. CDR3 bases: TGCGCCAGCAGCCAAGAGGAGCTAGCGGTCTACAATGAGCAGTTCTTC.

The chain uses TRBV19 and TRBJ2-3; 7 nucleotides line up with TRBD2. J was trimmed by 0 bases and V by 5 bases; bases with no gene match: 5. The germline V gene encodes CDR1 LNHDA and CDR2 SQIVND (reference sequence). This CDR3 has 15 residues. CDR3 nucleotides: TGTGCCAGTAGTCTACTAGCGTCGAGCACAGATACGCAGTATTTT. This gives the protein CASSLLASSTDTQYF.

This chain links TRBV28 with TRBJ1-2, with a weak D call TRBD1 (5 bases). V lost 2 bases and J lost 5, with 15 bases in between. Germline values: CDR1 MDHEN, CDR2 SYDVKM. The CDR3 covers 15 residues. The CDR3 DNA is TGTGCCAGCAGTTTAAGGGACTCGATCCTATATGGCTACACCTTC. Its translation: CASSLRDSILYGYTF.

This clone was observed at least ten times. The chain joins TRBV2 to TRBJ1-5; D is unclear. V lost 7 bases to trimming and J lost 2 bases, with 9 bases between them. CDR1 is SNHLY and CDR2 is FYNNEI in the germline V gene. CDR3 size: 13 residues. The CDR3 is CASTEGGNQPQHF. DNA for the CDR3: TGTGCCAGCACAGAGGGAGGCAATCAGCCCCAGCATTTT.

This clone appeared many times. V usage is TRBV7-2 and J usage is TRBJ1-5; perhaps TRBD1 as D (5 bases). The germline V and J ends were trimmed by 1 base and 6 bases, with 7 bases remaining between them. Germline values: CDR1 SGHTA, CDR2 FQGNSA. There are 13 residues in the CDR3. The CDR3 is CASSLGGSQPQHF. CDR3 sequence (DNA): TGTGCCAGCAGCTTAGGGGGGTCTCAGCCCCAGCATTTT.

This sequence joins TRBV13 and TRBJ1-5; no definite D call. Germline lookup yields CDR1 PRHDT and CDR2 FYEKMQ (reference sequence). The CDR3 sequence is 13 residues long. V was clipped by 0 bases and J by 4 bases, with 4 bases between them. The CDR3 reads CASSLGLNQPQHF. The CDR3 DNA sequence: TGTGCCAGCAGCTTAGGGTTGAATCAGCCCCAGCATTTT.